This TCR beta chain derives from a study of response to subunit inactivated influenza vaccine. Overall study findings and caveats: There was a suggestion from the authors that each seasonal influenza vaccination recruits few new T cells.

MiXCR, applied by TCRdb to the RT-PCR reads, yields one record per CDR3 protein. This table has more than 200,000 distinct CDR3 sequences, more than 9% appearing once. Only a few counts were recorded for this clonotype. Its antigen remains unknown. In germline, CDR1 is DFQATT, CDR2 SNEGSKA (reference sequence). Trimming took 4 bases from V and 5 from J, leaving 9 bases between them. The CDR3 has 12 amino acids. Here the sequenced sample was non-naive T cells sorted from PBMCs, taken around 14 days before vaccination. V usage is TRBV20-1 and J usage is TRBJ2-1; possible D gene TRBD2, 5 bases. The receptor was derived from a man aged 45 to 65 who received an inactivated influenza vaccine. CDR3: CSAKRRHNEQFF. For the CDR3, the DNA is TGCAGTGCTAAGCGGAGGCACAATGAGCAGTTCTTC.